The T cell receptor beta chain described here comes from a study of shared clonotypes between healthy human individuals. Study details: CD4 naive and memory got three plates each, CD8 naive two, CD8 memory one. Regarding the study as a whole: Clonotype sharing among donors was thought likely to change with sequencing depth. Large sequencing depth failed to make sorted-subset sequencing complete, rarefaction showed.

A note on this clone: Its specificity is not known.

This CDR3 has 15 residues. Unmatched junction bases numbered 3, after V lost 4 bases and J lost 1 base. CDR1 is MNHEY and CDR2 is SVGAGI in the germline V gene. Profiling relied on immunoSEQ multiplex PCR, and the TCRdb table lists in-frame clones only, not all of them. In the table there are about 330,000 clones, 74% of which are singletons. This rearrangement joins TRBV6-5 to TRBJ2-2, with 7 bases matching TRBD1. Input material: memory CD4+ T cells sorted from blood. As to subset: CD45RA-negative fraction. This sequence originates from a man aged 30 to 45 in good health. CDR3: CASSSGQRNTGELFF. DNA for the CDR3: TGTGCCAGCAGTTCGGGACAGAGGAACACCGGGGAGCTGTTTTTT.